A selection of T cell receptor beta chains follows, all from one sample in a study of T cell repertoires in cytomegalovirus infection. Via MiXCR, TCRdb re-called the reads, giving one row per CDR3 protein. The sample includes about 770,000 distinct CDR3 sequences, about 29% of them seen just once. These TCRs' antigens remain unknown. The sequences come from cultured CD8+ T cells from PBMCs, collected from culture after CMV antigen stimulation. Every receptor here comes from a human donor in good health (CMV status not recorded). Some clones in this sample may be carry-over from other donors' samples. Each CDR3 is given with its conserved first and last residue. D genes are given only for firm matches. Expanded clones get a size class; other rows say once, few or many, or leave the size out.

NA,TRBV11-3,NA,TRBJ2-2,TGTGCCAGCAGCTTAGGCTACAGGACCGGGGAGCTGTTTTTT,CASSLGYRTGELFF
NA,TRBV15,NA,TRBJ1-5,TGTGCCACCAGCAGCGCAGGGCTTGGCAATCAGCCCCAGCATTTT,CATSSAGLGNQPQHF
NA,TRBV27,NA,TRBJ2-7,TGTGCCAGCAGCCCTTTACGGGAAGGGAGGCGCTCCTACGAGCAGTACTTC,CASSPLREGRRSYEQYF
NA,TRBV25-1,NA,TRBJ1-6,TGTTCCAGCAGTGAATTAGTAGAACAGCGTAATTCACCCCTCCACTTT,CSSSELVEQRNSPLHF
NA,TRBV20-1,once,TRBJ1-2,TGCAGTGCCCCAGGCGGAGGGAGGGGCTACACCTTC,CSAPGGGRGYTF
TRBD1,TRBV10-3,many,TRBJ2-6,TGTGCCATCATGACGGATGACAGGGCTTCCGGGGCCAACGTCCTGACTTTC,CAIMTDDRASGANVLTF
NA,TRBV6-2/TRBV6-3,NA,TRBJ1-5,TGTGCCAGCAGCTTACCCCTATATAGCAATCAGCCCCAGCATTTT,CASSLPLYSNQPQHF
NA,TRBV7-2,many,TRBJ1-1,TGTGCCAGCAGCTCGGGGGGGGTGAACACTGAAGCTTTCTTT,CASSSGGVNTEAFF
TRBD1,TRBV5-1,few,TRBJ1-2,TGCGCCAGCAGCGGGACAGGGCCCGGCTACACCTTC,CASSGTGPGYTF
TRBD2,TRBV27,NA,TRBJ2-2,TGTGCCAGCAACGCGGGGGGACTCACCGGGGAGCTGTTTTTT,CASNAGGLTGELFF
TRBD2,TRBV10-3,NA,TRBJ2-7,TGTGCCATCACTAGCGGTCCAAAGGGCGAGCAGTACTTC,CAITSGPKGEQYF
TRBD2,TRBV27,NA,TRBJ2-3,TGTGCCAGCAGTTTATTGCGGGGGGCGTCAGATACGCAGTATTTT,CASSLLRGASDTQYF
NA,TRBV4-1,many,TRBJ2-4,TGCGCCAGCAGCCAAGATAGGCCAGATTTTCAGTACTTC,CASSQDRPDFQYF
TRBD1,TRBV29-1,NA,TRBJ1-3,TGCAGCGCACAGGGGGCGTCTTCGGACACCATATATTTT,CSAQGASSDTIYF
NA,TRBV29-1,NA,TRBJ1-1,TGCAGCGCAGGCTTGAACACTGAAGCTTTCTTT,CSAGLNTEAFF
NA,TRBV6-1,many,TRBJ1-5,TGTGCCAGCGGGCGCGGAGATAGCAATCAGCCCCAGCATTTT,CASGRGDSNQPQHF
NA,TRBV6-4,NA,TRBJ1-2,TGTGCCAGCAGTGATGGACCCTTGGGCGGCTACACCTTC,CASSDGPLGGYTF
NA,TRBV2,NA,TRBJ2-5,TGTGCCAGCTCCCGAGCCCGGGTTAGCGCGTGGGAGACCCAGTACTTC,CASSRARVSAWETQYF
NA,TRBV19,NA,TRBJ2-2,TGTGCCAGTAGCCCTCTTGGGACGGGAGAGGAGCTGTTTTTT,CASSPLGTGEELFF
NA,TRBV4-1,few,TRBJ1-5,TGCGCCAGCAGCCAACGAAGGGGAAATCAGCCCCAGCATTTT,CASSQRRGNQPQHF
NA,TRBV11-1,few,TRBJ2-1,TGTGCCAGCAGCTTTGCAGGGTCGCACAATGAGCAGTTCTTC,CASSFAGSHNEQFF
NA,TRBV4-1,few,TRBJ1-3,TGCGCCAGCAGCCAAATCACAGCTGGAAACACCATATATTTT,CASSQITAGNTIYF
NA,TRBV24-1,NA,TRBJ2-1,TGTGCCACCAGTGATCCCACAGGCTACAATGAGCAGTTCTTC,CATSDPTGYNEQFF
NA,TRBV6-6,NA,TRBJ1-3,TGTGCCAGCAGTTACTCAGGAGAGGCAGGAAACACCATATATTTT,CASSYSGEAGNTIYF
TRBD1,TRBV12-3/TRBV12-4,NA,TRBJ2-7,TGTGCCAGCAGTTTCATACAGGGGTACGAGCAGTACTTC,CASSFIQGYEQYF
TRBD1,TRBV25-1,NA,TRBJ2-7,TGTGCCAGCTACAGGGGCGAGCAGTACTTC,CASYRGEQYF
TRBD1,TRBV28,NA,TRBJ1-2,TGTGCCAGCAGTTTGTCCGGGACAGCTTTTCATGGCTACACCTTC,CASSLSGTAFHGYTF
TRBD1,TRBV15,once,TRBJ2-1,TGTGCCACCAGCAGAGATCGGCAGGGGGCTGGGAATGAGCAGTTCTTC,CATSRDRQGAGNEQFF
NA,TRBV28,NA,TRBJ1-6,TGTGCCAGCAGTTTATTAGAAACGGCAATGGAGAATTCACCCCTCCACTTT,CASSLLETAMENSPLHF
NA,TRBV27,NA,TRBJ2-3,TGTGCCAGCAGTTATCGACAGAAGTTCACAGATACGCAGTATTTT,CASSYRQKFTDTQYF
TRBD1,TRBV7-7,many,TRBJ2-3,TGTGCTAGCAGCTTATTAATCGTCAGCCCAGGGGGAGAGGATACGCAGTATTTT,CASSLLIVSPGGEDTQYF
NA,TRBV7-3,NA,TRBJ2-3,TGTGCCAGCACCCTGGGGGGGGGCCTCCCGAAGTCGGTCACAGATACGCAGTATTTT,CASTLGGGLPKSVTDTQYF
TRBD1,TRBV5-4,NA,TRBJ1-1,TGTGCCAGCAGCATTACGGGACAGGGGGTTGATGGTGAAGCTTTCTTT,CASSITGQGVDGEAFF
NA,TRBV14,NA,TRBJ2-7,TGTGCCAGCAGCCAAGATCCGGGCGACGAGCAGTACTTC,CASSQDPGDEQYF
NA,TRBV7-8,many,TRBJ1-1,TGTGCCAGCAGCTTAGCTATCGTGGCATTTGAAGCTTTCTTT,CASSLAIVAFEAFF
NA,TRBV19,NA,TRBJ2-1,TGTGCCAGTAGTATAGGGCCCCCGCGGGCCTCCTACAATGAGCAGTTCTTC,CASSIGPPRASYNEQFF
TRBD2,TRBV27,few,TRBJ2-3,TGTGCCAGCAGTTCCAGCGGGGGGGCCCAGGTGAGCACAGATACGCAGTATTTT,CASSSSGGAQVSTDTQYF
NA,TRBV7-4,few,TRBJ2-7,TGTGCCAGCAGCTTTGACGGGAGTCCACTCTACGAGCAGTACTTC,CASSFDGSPLYEQYF
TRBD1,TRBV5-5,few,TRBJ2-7,TGTGCCAGCAGCTTCGAGACAGGGGCCTACGAGCAGTACTTC,CASSFETGAYEQYF
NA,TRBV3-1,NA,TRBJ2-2,TGTGCCAGCAGCCAAGTTGCGGGGGCCTCCACCGGGGAGCTGTTTTTT,CASSQVAGASTGELFF
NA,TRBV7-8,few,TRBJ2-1,TGTGCCAGCAGCTTAGGTCGGGCGGGCAATGAGCAGTTCTTC,CASSLGRAGNEQFF
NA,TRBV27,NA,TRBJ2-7,TGTGCCAGCTGGGGGGACACCTCCTACGAGCAGTACTTC,CASWGDTSYEQYF
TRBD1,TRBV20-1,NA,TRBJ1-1,TGCAGTGCTAGAGATCCCAGGGGGGGACTAACCACTGAAGCTTTCTTT,CSARDPRGGLTTEAFF
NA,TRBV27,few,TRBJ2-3,TGTGCCAGCAGTTTACAGGACACCAGCACAGATACGCAGTATTTT,CASSLQDTSTDTQYF
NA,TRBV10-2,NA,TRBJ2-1,TGCGCCAGCAGTCCAGGGCGTGAGCAGTTCTTC,CASSPGREQFF
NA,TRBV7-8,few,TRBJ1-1,TGTGCCAGCAGCTTAGCGCATGGGGGCACTGAAGCTTTCTTT,CASSLAHGGTEAFF
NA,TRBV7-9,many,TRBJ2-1,TGTGCCAGCAGCTTATCCGGGACATCAGGCAATGAGCAGTTCTTC,CASSLSGTSGNEQFF
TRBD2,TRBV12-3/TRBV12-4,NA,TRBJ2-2,TGTGCCAGCAGTTTCCCGGAAGGGAGGGACACCGGGGAGCTGTTTTTT,CASSFPEGRDTGELFF
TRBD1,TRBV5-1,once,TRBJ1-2,TGCGCCAGCAAAGGACAGGGGGATGGCTACACCTTC,CASKGQGDGYTF
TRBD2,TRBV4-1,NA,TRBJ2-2,TGCGCCAGCAGCTCCCGGACTAGCGGGGGGACCGGGGAGCTGTTTTTT,CASSSRTSGGTGELFF
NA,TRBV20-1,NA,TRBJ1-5,TGCAGTGCTGTGGACGGGTATAGCAATCAGCCCCAGCATTTT,CSAVDGYSNQPQHF
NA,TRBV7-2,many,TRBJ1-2,TGTGCCAGCAGCTTACGCGCGAAAGGCAACTATGGCTACACCTTC,CASSLRAKGNYGYTF
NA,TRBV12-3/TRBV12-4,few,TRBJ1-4,TGTGCCAGCCGGGACTTGACTAATGAAAAACTGTTTTTT,CASRDLTNEKLFF